One and the same sample provided the 28 T cell receptor beta chains below, sequenced in a study of Graves' ophthalmopathy and Graves' hyperthyroidism. The sequenced template was RNA, covering the TCR beta CDR3 region. Following a first-round RT-PCR that used HTBI primers, a second-round multiplex PCR was carried out. TCRdb reanalysed the multiplex PCR reads using MiXCR and keeps one entry per CDR3 protein. The profile covers around 1.1 million distinct CDR3 sequences, with 35% to 40% appearing a single time and 11% taken by the ten largest. Sequencing was done on a sample of peripheral blood or thyroid tissue (not recorded which). These TCRs come from an adult man with Graves' hyperthyroidism.

In DNA, the CDR3 is TGCAGTGCTAGAGGTAACACAGGAGAACTAGCCTACGAGCAGTACTTC. This gives the protein CSARGNTGELAYEQYF. This sequence joins TRBV20-1 and TRBJ2-7; TRBD1 or TRBD2 may be the D gene (5 bases each). Germline V gives CDR1 DFQATT, CDR2 SNEGSKA (reference sequence). This CDR3 has 16 amino acids. Trimming shortened V by 1 base and J by 2 bases, and 18 bases separated the two germline ends.

CDR3 sequence: CASSSYRAVGQPQHF. The CDR3, as DNA: TGTGCCAGCAGCTCCTACAGGGCGGTTGGGCAGCCCCAGCATTTT. The chain recombines TRBV7-2 with TRBJ1-5, with D maybe TRBD1 (6 bases). This CDR3 has 15 residues. In germline, CDR1 is SGHTA, CDR2 FQGNSA. Trimming stripped 4 bases from V and 7 bases from J, with 17 bases between.

V and J are TRBV19 and TRBJ2-7, with 8 bases that match TRBD1. Germline trimming cut 4 bases from V and 0 bases from J; bases unmatched to any gene: 8. Germline V gene data show CDR1 as LNHDA and CDR2 as SQIVND (reference sequence). CDR3 length equals 16 residues. CDR3 nucleotide sequence: TGTGCCAGTAGTACCGGGACAGGACTACGCTCCTACGAGCAGTACTTC. It codes for CASSTGTGLRSYEQYF.

This clonotype was found many times. J is TRBJ1-1 and V is TRBV7-9; no definite D call. There are 14 residues in the CDR3. Per the germline V gene, CDR1 is SEHNR and CDR2 is FQNEAQ (reference sequence). Trimming stripped 6 bases from V and 2 bases from J, with 13 bases between. CDR3 region: CASSKNAINTEAFF. In nucleotides, the CDR3 is TGTGCCAGCAGTAAGAACGCAATTAACACTGAAGCTTTCTTT.

This clonotype has a count of ten or more. The chain links TRBV7-8 to TRBJ1-1, with TRBD1 matching 11 bases. This CDR3 has 14 residues. Germline values: CDR1 SGHVS, CDR2 FQNEAQ. J gave up 10 bases and V 1 base, and 5 bases lay outside the gene matches. In DNA form, the CDR3 reads TGTGCCAGCAGCTTAGAGAGGACAGGGGGCCGAGCTTTCTTT. It is translated as CASSLERTGGRAFF.

The sample holds many counts of this clonotype. The CDR3 bases are TGTGCCACAGGGACAGACAGCTCCTACGAGCAGTACTTC. Its protein is CATGTDSSYEQYF. The chain has TRBV24-1 and TRBJ2-7; 7 positions agree with TRBD1. Germline V gene sequence: CDR1 KGHDR, CDR2 SFDVKD. The trim removed 10 bases at V and 0 bases at J, leaving 5 bases unmatched. The CDR3 has 13 amino acids.

The CDR3 DNA reads as TGTGCCCCGGGACAGGGCGCCTATGGCTACACCTTC. Its translation: CAPGQGAYGYTF. The chain couples TRBV10-3 to TRBJ1-2; TRBD1 aligns across 9 bases. V lost 11 bases to trimming and J lost 4 bases; unmatched junction nucleotides: 5. From germline, CDR1 is ENHRY and CDR2 SYGVKD. The CDR3 extends over 12 amino acids.

This clonotype has a count of ten or more. V usage is TRBV12-3 or TRBV12-4 and J usage is TRBJ1-2; D is possibly TRBD1 (6 bases). This CDR3 spans 13 amino acids. V dropped 6 bases and J dropped 4 bases, with 12 bases sitting between them. The CDR3 DNA reads TGTGCCAGCAGCCAGGGGCGTATCTATGGCTACACCTTC. Residues: CASSQGRIYGYTF.

This chain joins TRBV12-3 or TRBV12-4 and TRBJ1-1; 8 positions match TRBD1. This CDR3 region has 15 residues. V dropped 3 bases and J dropped 4; count of bases not matched to a gene: 7. CDR3 DNA: TGTGCCAGCAGTTTTTGGCAGGGGGCTCCCACTGAAGCTTTCTTT. Its translation is CASSFWQGAPTEAFF.

This chain uses TRBV6-4 with TRBJ1-6, with D perhaps TRBD1 (5 bases). This CDR3 spans 14 amino acids. CDR1 MRHNA and CDR2 SNTAGT come from the germline V gene. Trimming removed 6 bases from V and 8 bases from J, with 14 bases in between. CDR3 bases: TGTGCCAGCAGCCGGCGGCGGGGGGATTCACCCCTCCACTTT. This encodes CASSRRRGDSPLHF.

CDR3 coding DNA: TGCAGTGCTAGAGTACCTAGCGGGGGAGGGAACACCGGGGAGCTGTTTTTT. The encoded protein is CSARVPSGGGNTGELFF. The chain links TRBV20-1 to TRBJ2-2, with 10 positions matching TRBD2. CDR3 length: 17 amino acids. The germline V gene has CDR1 DFQATT and CDR2 SNEGSKA (reference sequence). V lost 1 base to trimming and J lost 1 base; unmatched junction nucleotides: 6.

This clonotype was picked up many times. The J gene is TRBJ2-7, the V gene TRBV7-9; weak D call: TRBD1 (5 bases). CDR1 and CDR2 (germline): SEHNR, FQNEAQ (reference sequence). Trimming cost V 5 bases and J 3 bases, with 17 bases left between them. This CDR3 spans 15 amino acids. The CDR3 bases are TGTGCCAGCAGCCACACAGGACGGAGAATCTACGAGCAGTACTTC. This codes for CASSHTGRRIYEQYF.

This chain connects TRBV7-2 to TRBJ1-4; D remains ambiguous. Germline CDR1 SGHTA, CDR2 FQGNSA. Trimming left V 5 bases short and J 3 bases short, with 13 bases between. The CDR3 sequence is 15 residues long. This CDR3 reads CASSLRAGSNEKLFF. The DNA of the CDR3 is TGTGCCAGCAGCCTAAGAGCGGGGTCTAATGAAAAACTGTTTTTT. Together with reference TRBV7-2 and TRBJ1-4, the CDR3 gives the full variable domain: GAGVSQSPSNKVTEKGKDVELRCDPISGHTALYWYRQSLGQGLEFLIYFQGNSAPDKSGLPSDRFSAERTGGSVSTLTIQRTQQEDSAVYLCASSLRAGSNEKLFFGSGTQLSVL.

This chain joins TRBV20-1 and TRBJ1-1; D is ambiguous. The CDR3 is 12 residues long. The V gene lost 4 bases and the J gene lost 6 bases, with 12 bases spanning the gap. Germline V CDR1 and CDR2: DFQATT, SNEGSKA (reference sequence). The CDR3: CSAIRSNAEAFF. DNA of the CDR3: TGCAGTGCTATACGAAGTAACGCTGAAGCTTTCTTT.

This clonotype came up many times. The rearrangement uses TRBV7-2 and TRBJ2-7, with 10 bases lining up with TRBD2. The ends lost 1 base at V and 2 bases at J; junction bases unmatched: 5. CDR1 and CDR2 (germline): SGHTA, FQGNSA. This CDR3 spans 16 amino acids. Here the CDR3 DNA reads TGTGCCAGCAGCTTAGTAGCGGGGGGCCAACCCTACGAGCAGTACTTC. This codes for CASSLVAGGQPYEQYF.

To note about this clonotype: At one of its ends the junction is not consistent with the germline gene, which may arise from a read error. The J gene is TRBJ1-3, the V gene TRBV7-9; 7 bases align to TRBD1. Germline V gene sequence: CDR1 SEHNR, CDR2 FQNEAQ (reference sequence). The CDR3 is made up of 16 amino acids. The CDR3 DNA sequence: TGTGCCCGCAGCCAAGACCCAACGGGACAGGGAAACACCATATATTTT. It codes for CARSQDPTGQGNTIYF.

Many counts were recorded for this clonotype. The chain uses TRBV4-3 and TRBJ1-5; D is uncertain. V lost 2 bases to trimming and J lost 0 bases, with 8 bases between them. Per the germline V gene, CDR1 is LGHNA and CDR2 is YSLEER. CDR3 size: 15 residues. The CDR3 coding sequence is TGCGCCAGCAGCCAAACGCGGTATAGCAATCAGCCCCAGCATTTT. It is translated as CASSQTRYSNQPQHF.

A few counts support this clonotype. The rearrangement joins TRBV9 to TRBJ2-7; a possible D gene is TRBD2 (6 bases). Germline CDR1 is SGDLS and CDR2 is YYNGEE. CDR3 length: 16 amino acids. The V gene lost 3 bases and the J gene lost 0 bases, with 16 bases spanning the gap. The CDR3 region is CASSGRGRDGSYEQYF. The CDR3 DNA reads as TGTGCCAGCAGCGGGAGGGGCCGGGATGGCTCCTACGAGCAGTACTTC.

In its sample, this clonotype was seen once. V is TRBV7-8 and J is TRBJ1-6, with a possible D match to TRBD1 (5 bases). The CDR3 runs to 15 residues. Trimming cost V 1 base and J 9 bases, with 13 bases left between them. CDR1 and CDR2 (germline): SGHVS, FQNEAQ. CDR3 amino acids: CASSLVTMGRSPLHF. CDR3 bases: TGTGCCAGCAGCTTAGTCACTATGGGGCGTTCACCCCTCCACTTT.

This clonotype was counted ten times or more. The V call is TRBV2, the J call TRBJ2-7; weak D call: TRBD1 (5 bases). This CDR3 has 13 amino acids. Trimming shortened V by 6 bases and J by 4 bases, and 13 bases separated the two germline ends. The germline V gene encodes CDR1 SNHLY and CDR2 FYNNEI. The CDR3 sequence is CASSAETAYEQYF. The CDR3 bases are TGTGCCAGCAGCGCGGAGACAGCATACGAGCAGTACTTC.

This clonotype was detected ten times or more. This sequence joins TRBV11-2 and TRBJ2-7; 12 positions match TRBD2. The CDR3 loop spans 17 amino acids. Germline assignment: CDR1 SGHAT and CDR2 FQNNGV. The V gene end was trimmed by 4 bases and the J gene end by 7 bases; junction bases not matched to a gene: 14. The DNA for the CDR3 is TGTGCCAGCAGCTCACTAAAACGGACTAGCGGGGCGTTGGAGCAGTACTTC. Its protein product is CASSSLKRTSGALEQYF. The whole variable domain, filled in from reference TRBV11-2 and TRBJ2-7, reads EAGVAQSPRYKIIEKRQSVAFWCNPISGHATLYWYQQILGQGPKLLIQFQNNGVVDDSQLPKDRFSAERLKGVDSTLKIQPAKLEDSAVYLCASSSLKRTSGALEQYFGPGTRLTVT.

This chain joins TRBV11-2 and TRBJ2-2; 8 bases align to TRBD1. CDR3 length equals 16 residues. V was pared by 7 bases and J by 0 bases, with 7 bases of the junction left unmatched. CDR1 is SGHAT, CDR2 FQNNGV, per germline. The CDR3 spells CASTNKQGANTGELFF. As DNA, the CDR3 is TGTGCCAGCACCAATAAACAGGGGGCGAACACCGGGGAGCTGTTTTTT.

This clonotype showed up many times. This chain joins TRBV7-2 and TRBJ2-5; 11 positions agree with TRBD2. Germline V gene data show CDR1 as SGHTA and CDR2 as FQGNSA. Losses at the gene ends were 1 base for V and 5 bases for J; bases not matched to a gene: 9. The CDR3 extends over 17 amino acids. The CDR3 loop reads CASSLGLLAGGLETQYF. DNA of the CDR3: TGTGCCAGCAGCTTAGGGTTGTTAGCGGGAGGGCTGGAGACCCAGTACTTC.

This clonotype was seen many times. The chain couples TRBV4-2 to TRBJ1-5; D remains unclear. Trimming took off 1 base at V and 7 bases at J, with 14 bases between the two ends. Germline V CDR1 and CDR2: LGHNA, YNFKEQ. This CDR3 has 15 residues. CDR3 sequence: CASSQGELFGQPQHF. As DNA, the CDR3 is TGTGCCAGCAGCCAAGGGGAGTTGTTCGGGCAGCCCCAGCATTTT.

The sample holds many counts of this clonotype. This chain uses TRBV29-1 with TRBJ2-7; D possibly uses TRBD1 or TRBD2 (7 bases each). This CDR3 is 13 amino acids long. V dropped 6 bases and J dropped 4 bases, with 16 bases sitting between them. Germline loops: CDR1 SQVTM, CDR2 ANQGSEA. The CDR3 is CSVATGEGYEQYF. The CDR3 DNA sequence: TGCAGCGTCGCCACAGGGGAGGGGTACGAGCAGTACTTC.

At least ten counts were recorded for this clonotype. This sequence joins TRBV7-9 and TRBJ1-6, with a weak D call TRBD1 (5 bases). The germline CDR1 and CDR2 sequences are SEHNR and FQNEAQ (reference sequence). The CDR3 consists of 18 residues. Deletions cut 5 bases from V and 7 bases from J, with 24 bases between. CDR3 sequence (DNA): TGTGCCAGCAGCATGAGGGTCGCACGGGGCAGGAGGAATTCACCCCTCCACTTT. Amino acid sequence: CASSMRVARGRRNSPLHF.

The chain combines TRBV29-1 with TRBJ1-1; D is possibly TRBD1 (5 bases). The V end lost 6 bases, the J end lost 5 bases, and 13 bases lay between the germline ends. The CDR3 consists of 12 residues. In germline, CDR1 is SQVTM, CDR2 ANQGSEA. CDR3 DNA: TGCAGCGTAGTTCAGGGACGAACTGAAGCTTTCTTT. It encodes CSVVQGRTEAFF.

The chain uses TRBV6-1 and TRBJ1-4; TRBD1 matches 9 bases. After removal of 3 bases from V and 11 bases from J, the junction contained 10 bases not matched to a gene. The CDR3 contains 15 residues. From germline, CDR1 is MNHNS and CDR2 SASEGT. This CDR3 is CASSESNRGTGKLFF. The CDR3 DNA sequence: TGTGCCAGCAGTGAGTCAAACCGGGGGACAGGGAAACTGTTTTTT.